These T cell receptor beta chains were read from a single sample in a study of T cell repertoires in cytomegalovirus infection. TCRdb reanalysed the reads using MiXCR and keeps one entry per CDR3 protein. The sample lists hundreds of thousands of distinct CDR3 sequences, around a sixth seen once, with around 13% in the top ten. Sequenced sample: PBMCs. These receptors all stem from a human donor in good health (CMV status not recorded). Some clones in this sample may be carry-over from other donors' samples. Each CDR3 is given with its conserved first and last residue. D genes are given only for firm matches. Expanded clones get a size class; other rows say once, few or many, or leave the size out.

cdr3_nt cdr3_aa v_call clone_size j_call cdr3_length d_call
TGTGCCAGCAGCGGACACCAGCGATGGGACTATGGCTACACCTTC CASSGHQRWDYGYTF TRBV3-1 . TRBJ1-2 15 .
TGTGCCAGCAGGGCTAGCGGGGGCCTTAGGAATGAGCAGTTCTTC CASRASGGLRNEQFF TRBV5-4 . TRBJ2-1 15 TRBD2
TGTGCCAGCAGTTACTCATCTGGGGCCAACGTCCTGACTTTC CASSYSSGANVLTF TRBV6-6 many TRBJ2-6 14 .
TGTGCCAGCAGTTCCACAGGGGCCTTATATACGCAGTATTTT CASSSTGALYTQYF TRBV6-2/TRBV6-3 . TRBJ2-3 14 TRBD1
TGCGCCAGCAGCACCGGACTAGTCGGATCTAGCACAGATACGCAGTATTTT CASSTGLVGSSTDTQYF TRBV5-1 few TRBJ2-3 17 TRBD2
TGTGCCAGCAGCTTGCAGAGTCTGGGGGGGAACTACGAGCAGTACTTC CASSLQSLGGNYEQYF TRBV7-8 . TRBJ2-7 16 TRBD2
TGTGCCAGCAGGACGGGGGGCGATGAGCAGTTCTTC CASRTGGDEQFF TRBV6-5 few TRBJ2-1 12 .
TGTGCCAGCCATAGCACTGAAGCTTTCTTT CASHSTEAFF TRBV7-6 . TRBJ1-1 10 .
TGTGCCAGCAGCTGGAACTCTGGAAACACCATATATTTT CASSWNSGNTIYF TRBV7-6 many TRBJ1-3 13 .
TGTGCCAGCAGCTTGGCCCCGGGACAGATAAACACCGGGGAGCTGTTTTTT CASSLAPGQINTGELFF TRBV7-2 many TRBJ2-2 17 TRBD1
TGTGCCAGCTACCCAGAGGAGGCGGGACGCACTGAAGCTTTCTTT CASYPEEAGRTEAFF TRBV7-9 few TRBJ1-1 15 .
TGTGCCAGCAGCCAGGGACAGGACCTCTACAATGAGCAGTTCTTC CASSQGQDLYNEQFF TRBV5-4 . TRBJ2-1 15 TRBD1
TGTGCCAGCAGTTTACGGACTAGCGGGGAGTACAATGAGCAGTTCTTC CASSLRTSGEYNEQFF TRBV12-3/TRBV12-4 many TRBJ2-1 16 TRBD2
TGTGCCACCAGTGATTTGAACGGGGACGGTGGCTACACCTTC CATSDLNGDGGYTF TRBV24-1 few TRBJ1-2 14 .
TGTGCCAGCAGTTTAGCGCTAGCGGGGAGCACAGATACGCAGTATTTT CASSLALAGSTDTQYF TRBV12-3/TRBV12-4 many TRBJ2-3 16 TRBD2
TGTGCCAGCAGCGGCCGGGACTACTACGGCACAGATACGCAGTATTTT CASSGRDYYGTDTQYF TRBV5-6 few TRBJ2-3 16 TRBD2
TGCGCCAGCAGCCAAGAACGGGCAGTAGTGTCCGGGGAGCTGTTTTTT CASSQERAVVSGELFF TRBV4-3 few TRBJ2-2 16 .
TGTGCCAGCAGCTTAGTAGGGGTCAAGAATTCACCCCTCCACTTT CASSLVGVKNSPLHF TRBV7-2 many TRBJ1-6 15 .
TGTGCCAGCAGCCGACGAGCAGCCAAGAACACTGAAGCTTTCTTT CASSRRAAKNTEAFF TRBV7-6 . TRBJ1-1 15 .
TGTGCCAGCAGGCTTCAACAGGGATTCTATGGCTACACCTTC CASRLQQGFYGYTF TRBV7-2 many TRBJ1-2 14 .
TGTGCCATCAGTGAGTCGGCTAGCGGGGGGTCCTTCCGAAATTACGAGCAGTACTTC CAISESASGGSFRNYEQYF TRBV10-3 few TRBJ2-7 19 TRBD2
TGCGCCAGCAGCCCCACCCTAGCTAGGGTGAGGGAGAACACTGAAGCTTTCTTT CASSPTLARVRENTEAFF TRBV4-1 few TRBJ1-1 18 .
TGCAGTGCTAGAGACCCCGGGACAGGTAATCAGCCCCAGCATTTT CSARDPGTGNQPQHF TRBV20-1 . TRBJ1-5 15 TRBD1
TGTGCCAGCTCAGAGGGACAGAACTACGAGCAGTACTTC CASSEGQNYEQYF TRBV18 few TRBJ2-7 13 TRBD1
TGTGCCAGCAGCTGGGGACTAGCGGTTGAGCAGTTCTTC CASSWGLAVEQFF TRBV7-9 medium-sized TRBJ2-1 13 TRBD2
TGCAGTGCTAGAGATCGTCTGACATCCACAGGGGAGCAGTACTTC CSARDRLTSTGEQYF TRBV20-1 few TRBJ2-7 15 .
TGTGCCAGCAGCTTAGGGGTGATGGGGCAGCTGTTTTTT CASSLGVMGQLFF TRBV7-2 few TRBJ2-2 13 .
TGTGCCAGCAGCTTCTCGGGACACCGTATCCCGGGTGAAAAACTGTTTTTT CASSFSGHRIPGEKLFF TRBV7-2 many TRBJ1-4 17 .
TGTGCCAGCAGCCAGCTTGGGCGGGGGAGTACAGATACGCAGTATTTT CASSQLGRGSTDTQYF TRBV3-1 few TRBJ2-3 16 TRBD2
TGTGCCAGCAGACGGCGGGGGGGCAGCACAGATACGCAGTATTTT CASRRRGGSTDTQYF TRBV7-2 few TRBJ2-3 15 TRBD2
TGTGCCAGCAGCTCTGGGCGGGGGCTATACAATGAGCAGTTCTTC CASSSGRGLYNEQFF TRBV7-2 few TRBJ2-1 15 .
TGTGCCAGCAGTTCCCGGACAGGATCCGACTACGAGCAGTACTTC CASSSRTGSDYEQYF TRBV6-2/TRBV6-3 many TRBJ2-7 15 TRBD1
TGTGCCAGCAGCTTAAACTCGGGGGGCCTGAACACCGGGGAGCTGTTTTTT CASSLNSGGLNTGELFF TRBV7-8 . TRBJ2-2 17 .
TGTGCCAGCACTCAAGGGGGGGAATCTTACGAGCAGTACTTC CASTQGGESYEQYF TRBV7-9 . TRBJ2-7 14 .
TGTGCCAGCAGCGTTGGGTTATCTGGGGCCAACGTCCTGACTTTC CASSVGLSGANVLTF TRBV9 few TRBJ2-6 15 .
TGCAGTGCTAGGAGGGGGGGCGTAGGGGAGACCCAGTACTTC CSARRGGVGETQYF TRBV20-1 . TRBJ2-5 14 .
TGTGCCAGCAGCCAATCGGAGAGGAATGGGGCTAACTATGGCTACACCTTC CASSQSERNGANYGYTF TRBV16 once TRBJ1-2 17 .
TGTGCCACCAGCAGAGATCGAGGGGGTCAGATCTACGAGCAGTACTTC CATSRDRGGQIYEQYF TRBV15 few TRBJ2-7 16 .
TGTGCCAGCAGCCCACCAGGACTTCAGAACACTGAAGCTTTCTTT CASSPPGLQNTEAFF TRBV7-2 many TRBJ1-1 15 .
TGTGCCAGCAGCCCGGACGGTAACAATGAGCAGTTCTTC CASSPDGNNEQFF TRBV7-9 many TRBJ2-1 13 .
TGTGCCAGCTCACCCTCGAGCGATAATGGGTACGAGCAGTACTTC CASSPSSDNGYEQYF TRBV18 . TRBJ2-7 15 .
TGTGCCAGCAGCTCAGAAGAGACCCAGTACTTC CASSSEETQYF TRBV7-2 many TRBJ2-5 11 .
TGTGCCAGTAGTATACCCGGACAGGGAGAAAGTCAGGAAAAACTGTTTTTT CASSIPGQGESQEKLFF TRBV19 . TRBJ1-4 17 TRBD1
TGCGCCAGCAGCTTGGTACAGTATCGATCCTACGAGCAGTACTTC CASSLVQYRSYEQYF TRBV5-1 . TRBJ2-7 15 .
TGCGCCAGCAGCCAAGGGAATCCGAGGGCTGGGGCCAACGTCCTGACTTTC CASSQGNPRAGANVLTF TRBV4-1 . TRBJ2-6 17 .
TGTGCCAGCAGTGCGGGGGACAGGTCCTACAATGAGCAGTTCTTC CASSAGDRSYNEQFF TRBV28 many TRBJ2-1 15 .
TGTGCCAGCAGTCGACAGCCACAGGGGGCCTACGAGCAGTACTTC CASSRQPQGAYEQYF TRBV6-5 many TRBJ2-7 15 TRBD1
TGTGCCAGCGGCGACGGGTTGCGAATAGAGACCCAGTACTTC CASGDGLRIETQYF TRBV7-2 many TRBJ2-5 14 .
TGTGCCAGCCTCGGGGTACAGTTCCCCTACGAGCAGTACTTC CASLGVQFPYEQYF TRBV6-1 many TRBJ2-7 14 .
TGTGCCAGCAGCTTAGCGGGTCTGGGCTCCTACGAGCAGTACTTC CASSLAGLGSYEQYF TRBV7-2 many TRBJ2-7 15 .
TGTGCCAGCAGCTCGCCCGGGACTGCTCAAAACACCGGGGAGCTGTTTTTT CASSSPGTAQNTGELFF TRBV7-6 many TRBJ2-2 17 .
TGTGCCAGTAGTATTGAGGACCGGAGCTACAATGAGCAGTTCTTC CASSIEDRSYNEQFF TRBV19 . TRBJ2-1 15 .
TGTGCCAGCAGCACCGGGACACCTGGCAGCAATCAGCCCCAGCATTTT CASSTGTPGSNQPQHF TRBV7-2 many TRBJ1-5 16 .
TGCAGTGCTGGTTTCCCGCCGAAGGGGAATGAGCAGTTCTTC CSAGFPPKGNEQFF TRBV20-1 once TRBJ2-1 14 .
TGCGCCAGCAGCTCGGGACTACAGAACACAGATACGCAGTATTTT CASSSGLQNTDTQYF TRBV5-1 few TRBJ2-3 15 TRBD2
TGTGCCAGCAGTTCCTTTGACAAGAATCAGCCCCAGCATTTT CASSSFDKNQPQHF TRBV6-1 . TRBJ1-5 14 .
TGTGCCAGCAGCGGATCGTGGGCCCAAAACATTCAGTACTTC CASSGSWAQNIQYF TRBV7-2 many TRBJ2-4 14 .
TGTGCCAGCAGTCGCGGGGGGAACTATGGCTACACCTTC CASSRGGNYGYTF TRBV6-5 few TRBJ1-2 13 .
TGCAGTGCTAGTCCCCAACAGGGCCCCGAAGCTTTCTTT CSASPQQGPEAFF TRBV20-1 . TRBJ1-1 13 .